This note documents a single T cell receptor beta chain sequence. This specimen comes from a study of blood T cell repertoires in COVID-19. The repertoire was sequenced with immunoSEQ multiplex PCR; TCRdb's copy has only in-frame clones and lacks some. The data contain approximately 210,000 clones, about 80% of them singletons. V dropped 4 bases and J dropped 9; count of bases not matched to a gene: 7. This CDR3 region has 14 residues. Germline V gives CDR1 SGHAT, CDR2 FQNNGV. The chain employs TRBV11-2 and TRBJ2-1; 9 nucleotides line up with TRBD1. The clonotype originates from a woman aged 40-49 years with active or convalescent COVID-19. Sequenced sample: peripheral blood. Here the CDR3 DNA reads TGTGCCAGCAGCTCGGGACAGGGTCTACCTGAGCAGTTCTTC. Its translation is CASSSGQGLPEQFF. Complete variable domain (other parts from reference TRBV11-2 and TRBJ2-1): EAGVAQSPRYKIIEKRQSVAFWCNPISGHATLYWYQQILGQGPKLLIQFQNNGVVDDSQLPKDRFSAERLKGVDSTLKIQPAKLEDSAVYLCASSSGQGLPEQFFGPGTRLTVL.